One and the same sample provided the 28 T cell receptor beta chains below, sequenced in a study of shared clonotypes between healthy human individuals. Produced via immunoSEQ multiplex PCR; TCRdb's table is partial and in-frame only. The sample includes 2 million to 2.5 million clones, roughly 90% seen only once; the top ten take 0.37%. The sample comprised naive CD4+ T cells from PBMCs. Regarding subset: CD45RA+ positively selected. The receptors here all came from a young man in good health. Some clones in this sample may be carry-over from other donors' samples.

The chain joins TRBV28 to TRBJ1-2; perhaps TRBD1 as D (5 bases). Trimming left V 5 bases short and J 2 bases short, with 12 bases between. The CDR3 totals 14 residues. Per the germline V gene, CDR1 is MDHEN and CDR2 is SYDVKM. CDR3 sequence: CASSLGAGNYGYTF. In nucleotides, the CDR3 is TGTGCCAGCAGTCTTGGGGCAGGGAACTATGGCTACACCTTC.

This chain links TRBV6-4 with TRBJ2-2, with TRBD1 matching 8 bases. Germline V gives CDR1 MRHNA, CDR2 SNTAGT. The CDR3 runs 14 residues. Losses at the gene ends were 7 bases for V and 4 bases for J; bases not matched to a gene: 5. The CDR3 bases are TGTGCCAGCAAGGACAGGGTTGGCACCGGGGAGCTGTTTTTT. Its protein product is CASKDRVGTGELFF.

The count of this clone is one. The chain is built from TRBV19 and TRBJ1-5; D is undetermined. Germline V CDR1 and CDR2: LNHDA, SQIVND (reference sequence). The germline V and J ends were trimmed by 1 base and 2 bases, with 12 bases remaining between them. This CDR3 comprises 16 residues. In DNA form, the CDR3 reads TGTGCCAGTAGTATAGCGGGCGGGGAAGGCAATCAGCCCCAGCATTTT. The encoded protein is CASSIAGGEGNQPQHF.

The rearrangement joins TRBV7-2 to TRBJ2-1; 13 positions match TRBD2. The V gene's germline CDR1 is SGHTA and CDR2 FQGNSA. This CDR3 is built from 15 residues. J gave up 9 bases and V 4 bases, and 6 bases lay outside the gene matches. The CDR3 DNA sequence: TGTGCCAGCAGCTACGGACTAGCGGGAGTTGGTGAGCAGTTCTTC. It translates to CASSYGLAGVGEQFF.

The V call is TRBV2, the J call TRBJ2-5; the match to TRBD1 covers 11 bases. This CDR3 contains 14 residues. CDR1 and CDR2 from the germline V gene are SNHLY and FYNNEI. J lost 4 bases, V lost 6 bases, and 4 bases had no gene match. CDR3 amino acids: CASSSGQGGETQYF. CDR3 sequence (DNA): TGTGCCAGCAGCTCGGGACAGGGGGGAGAGACCCAGTACTTC.

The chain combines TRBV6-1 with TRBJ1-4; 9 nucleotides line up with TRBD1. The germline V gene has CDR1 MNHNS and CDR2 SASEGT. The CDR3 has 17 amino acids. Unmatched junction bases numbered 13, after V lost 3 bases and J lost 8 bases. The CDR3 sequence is CASSDMYRDRDEEKLFF. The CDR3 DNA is TGTGCCAGCAGTGACATGTACCGGGACAGGGACGAGGAAAAACTGTTTTTT.

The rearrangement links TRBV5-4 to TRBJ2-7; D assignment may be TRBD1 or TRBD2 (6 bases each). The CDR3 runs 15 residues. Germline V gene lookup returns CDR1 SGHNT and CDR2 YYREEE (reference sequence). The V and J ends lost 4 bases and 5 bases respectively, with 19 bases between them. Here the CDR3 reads CASSLGGGGNDEQYF. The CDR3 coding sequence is TGTGCCAGCAGCCTAGGGGGTGGAGGGAACGACGAGCAGTACTTC.

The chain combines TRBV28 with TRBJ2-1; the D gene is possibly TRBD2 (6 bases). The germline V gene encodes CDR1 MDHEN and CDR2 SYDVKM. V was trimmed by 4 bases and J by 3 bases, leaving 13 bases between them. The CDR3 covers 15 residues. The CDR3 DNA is TGTGCCAGCAGTTCTGTCGCGGGGATCTACAATGAGCAGTTCTTC. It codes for CASSSVAGIYNEQFF.

The CDR3 DNA sequence: TGTGCCAGCACTTGGTGGGGTGCAATGGGACAGGGATGGGAGACCCAGTACTTC. Protein product: CASTWWGAMGQGWETQYF. The chain uses TRBV6-4 and TRBJ2-5; TRBD1 agrees at 9 bases. Germline lookup yields CDR1 MRHNA and CDR2 SNTAGT. The CDR3 has 18 residues. V dropped 7 bases and J dropped 5; count of bases not matched to a gene: 20.

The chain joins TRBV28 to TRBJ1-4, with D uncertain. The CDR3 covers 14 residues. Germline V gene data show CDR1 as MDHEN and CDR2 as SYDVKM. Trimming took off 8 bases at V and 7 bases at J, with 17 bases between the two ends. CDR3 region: CASATLSAREKLFF. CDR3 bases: TGTGCCAGCGCCACCCTCAGCGCTCGTGAAAAACTGTTTTTT.

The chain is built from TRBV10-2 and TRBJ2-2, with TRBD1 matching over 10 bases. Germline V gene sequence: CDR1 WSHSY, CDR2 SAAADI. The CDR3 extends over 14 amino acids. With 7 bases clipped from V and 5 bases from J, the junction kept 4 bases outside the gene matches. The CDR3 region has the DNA TGCGCCAGCACCAGGGACAGGGGTACCGGGGAGCTGTTTTTT. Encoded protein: CASTRDRGTGELFF.

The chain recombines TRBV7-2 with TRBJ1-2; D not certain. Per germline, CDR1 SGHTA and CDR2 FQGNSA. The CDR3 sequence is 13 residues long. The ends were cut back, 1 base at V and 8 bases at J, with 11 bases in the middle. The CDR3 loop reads CASSLGHLEGYTF. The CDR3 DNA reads TGTGCCAGCAGCTTAGGGCATCTCGAGGGCTACACCTTC.

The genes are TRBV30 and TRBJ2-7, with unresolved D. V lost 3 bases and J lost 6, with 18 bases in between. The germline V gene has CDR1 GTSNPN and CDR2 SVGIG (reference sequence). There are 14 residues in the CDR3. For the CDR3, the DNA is TGTGCCTGGAGACAGTGGGGTTATGAAAGCGAGCAGTACTTC. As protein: CAWRQWGYESEQYF.

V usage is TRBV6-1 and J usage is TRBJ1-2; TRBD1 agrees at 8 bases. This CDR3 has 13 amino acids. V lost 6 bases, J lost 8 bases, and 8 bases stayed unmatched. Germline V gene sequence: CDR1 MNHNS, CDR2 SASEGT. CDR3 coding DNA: TGTGCCAGCAGGGGGGACAGGTATGAAGGCTACACCTTC. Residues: CASRGDRYEGYTF.

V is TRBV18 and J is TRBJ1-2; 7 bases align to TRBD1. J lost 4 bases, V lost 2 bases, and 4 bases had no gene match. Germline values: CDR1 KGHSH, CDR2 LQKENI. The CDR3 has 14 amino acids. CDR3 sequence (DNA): TGTGCCAGCTCACCAGCAGGGGGGGCCTATGGCTACACCTTC. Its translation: CASSPAGGAYGYTF.

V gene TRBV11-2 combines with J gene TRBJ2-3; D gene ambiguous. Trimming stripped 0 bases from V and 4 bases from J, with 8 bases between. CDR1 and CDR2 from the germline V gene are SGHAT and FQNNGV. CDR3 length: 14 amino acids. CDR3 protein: CASSLDRLPDTQYF. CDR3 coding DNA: TGTGCCAGCAGCTTAGATCGTTTGCCAGATACGCAGTATTTT.

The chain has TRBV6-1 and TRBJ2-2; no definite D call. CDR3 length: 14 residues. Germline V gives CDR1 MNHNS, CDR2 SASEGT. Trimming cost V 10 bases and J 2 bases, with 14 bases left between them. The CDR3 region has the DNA TGTGCCATCCATGCCAGTTTTAACACCGGGGAGCTGTTTTTT. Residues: CAIHASFNTGELFF.

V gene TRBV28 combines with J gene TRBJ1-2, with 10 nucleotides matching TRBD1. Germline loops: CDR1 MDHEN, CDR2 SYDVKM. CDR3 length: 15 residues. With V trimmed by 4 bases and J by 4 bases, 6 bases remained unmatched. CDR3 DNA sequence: TGTGCCAGCAGTTCAAAGGGACAGGGGAGCTATGGCTACACCTTC. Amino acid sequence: CASSSKGQGSYGYTF.

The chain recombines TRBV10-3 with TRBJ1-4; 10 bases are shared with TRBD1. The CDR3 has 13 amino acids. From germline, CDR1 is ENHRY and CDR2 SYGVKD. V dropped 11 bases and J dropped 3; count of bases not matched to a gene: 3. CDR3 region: CASTGGSNEKLFF. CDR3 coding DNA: TGTGCCTCGACAGGGGGCTCTAATGAAAAACTGTTTTTT.

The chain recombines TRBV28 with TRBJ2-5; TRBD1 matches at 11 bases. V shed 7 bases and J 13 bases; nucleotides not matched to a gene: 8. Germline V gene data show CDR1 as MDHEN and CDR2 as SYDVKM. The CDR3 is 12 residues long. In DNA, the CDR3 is TGTGCCAGCACCCCGGGACAGGGGGGTTGGTACTTC. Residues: CASTPGQGGWYF.

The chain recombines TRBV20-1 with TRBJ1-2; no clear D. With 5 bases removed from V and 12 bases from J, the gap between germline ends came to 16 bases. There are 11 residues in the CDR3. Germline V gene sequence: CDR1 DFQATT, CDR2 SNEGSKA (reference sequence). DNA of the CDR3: TGCAGTGCTCCGAACTTTGACACGAACACCTTC. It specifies CSAPNFDTNTF.

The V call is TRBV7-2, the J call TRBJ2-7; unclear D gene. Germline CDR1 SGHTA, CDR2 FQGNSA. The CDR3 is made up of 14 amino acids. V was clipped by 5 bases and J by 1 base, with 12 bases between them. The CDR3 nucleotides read TGTGCCAGCAGCCCTCAGAGATTATCCTACGAGCAGTACTTC. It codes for CASSPQRLSYEQYF.

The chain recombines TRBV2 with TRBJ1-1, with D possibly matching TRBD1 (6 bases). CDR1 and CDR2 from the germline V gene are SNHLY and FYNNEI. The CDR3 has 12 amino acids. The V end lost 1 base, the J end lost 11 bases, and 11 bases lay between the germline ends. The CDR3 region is CASSEDRELAFF. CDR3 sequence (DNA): TGTGCCAGCAGTGAAGACAGGGAGCTTGCTTTCTTT.

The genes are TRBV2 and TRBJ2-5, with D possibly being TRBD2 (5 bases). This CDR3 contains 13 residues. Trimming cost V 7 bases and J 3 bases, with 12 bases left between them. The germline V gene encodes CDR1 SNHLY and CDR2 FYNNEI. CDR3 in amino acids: CASTPGMEETQYF. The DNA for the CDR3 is TGTGCCAGCACCCCGGGGATGGAAGAGACCCAGTACTTC.

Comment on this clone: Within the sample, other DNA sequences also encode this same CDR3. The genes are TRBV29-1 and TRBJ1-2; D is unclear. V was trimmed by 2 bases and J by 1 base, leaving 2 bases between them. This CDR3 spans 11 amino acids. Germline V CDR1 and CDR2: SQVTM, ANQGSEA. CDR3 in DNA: TGCAGCGTTGAACTTAACTATGGCTACACCTTC. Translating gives CSVELNYGYTF.

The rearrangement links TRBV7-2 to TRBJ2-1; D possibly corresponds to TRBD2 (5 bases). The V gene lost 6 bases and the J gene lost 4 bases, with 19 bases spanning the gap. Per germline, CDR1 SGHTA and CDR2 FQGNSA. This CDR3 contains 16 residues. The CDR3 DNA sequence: TGTGCCAGCAGGATCCCGGTCGGGGTAAGGTACAATGAGCAGTTCTTC. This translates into CASRIPVGVRYNEQFF.

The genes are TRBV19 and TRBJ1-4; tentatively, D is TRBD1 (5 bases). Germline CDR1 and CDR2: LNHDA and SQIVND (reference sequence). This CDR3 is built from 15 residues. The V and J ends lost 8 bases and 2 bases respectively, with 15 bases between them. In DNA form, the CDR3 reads TGTGCCAGTCATGTCGGAGGGGTCACTAATGAAAAACTGTTTTTT. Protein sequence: CASHVGGVTNEKLFF.

The CDR3 DNA reads as TGCGCCAGCAGCCCAATAGCGGGAGTGGGTTATGAGCAGTTCTTC. Residues: CASSPIAGVGYEQFF. The V call is TRBV5-1, the J call TRBJ2-1; 9 bases line up with TRBD2. This CDR3 is 15 amino acids long. V shed 4 bases, J shed 8 bases, and the junction held 10 bases outside the gene matches. Germline CDR1 SGHRS, CDR2 YFSETQ.